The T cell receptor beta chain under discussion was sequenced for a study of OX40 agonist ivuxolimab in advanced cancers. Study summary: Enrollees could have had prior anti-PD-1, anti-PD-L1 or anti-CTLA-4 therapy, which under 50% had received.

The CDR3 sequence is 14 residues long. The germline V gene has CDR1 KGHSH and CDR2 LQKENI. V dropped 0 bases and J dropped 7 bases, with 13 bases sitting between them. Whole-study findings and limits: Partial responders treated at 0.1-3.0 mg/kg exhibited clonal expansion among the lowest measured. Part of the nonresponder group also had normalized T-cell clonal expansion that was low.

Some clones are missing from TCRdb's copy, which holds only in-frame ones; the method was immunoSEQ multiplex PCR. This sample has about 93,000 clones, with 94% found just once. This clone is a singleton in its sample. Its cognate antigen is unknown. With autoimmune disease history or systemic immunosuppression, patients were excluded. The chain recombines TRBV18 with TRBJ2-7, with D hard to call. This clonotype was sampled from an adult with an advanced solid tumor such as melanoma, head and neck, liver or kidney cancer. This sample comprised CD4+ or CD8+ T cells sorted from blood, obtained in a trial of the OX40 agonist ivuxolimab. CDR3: CASSPPGPYNEQYF. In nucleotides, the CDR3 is TGTGCCAGCTCACCACCGGGTCCCTACAATGAGCAGTACTTC.